This T cell receptor (beta chain) is from a study of blood T cell repertoires in COVID-19. Study-wide background: Sites in the United States, Italy and Spain provided acute and convalescent COVID-19 samples. In each case, the material was cDNA or gDNA derived from T cells, B-cell-depleted T cells, or PBMCs.

Authors' methods: Nucleated cell counts were estimated from reference gene primer amplification. The repertoire was sequenced with immunoSEQ multiplex PCR; TCRdb's copy has only in-frame clones and lacks some. V, J and clone size derive from that table, while D and trimming were established from the DNA sequence. The sample records over 60,000 clones, roughly 80% being singletons. The CDR3 is 14 amino acids. From germline, CDR1 is LGHDT and CDR2 YNNKEL (reference sequence). V was pared by 2 bases and J by 0 bases, with 8 bases between. The receptor was derived from a man aged 55 to 69 with COVID-19, enrolled during active disease. The specimen sequenced was peripheral blood. This chain connects TRBV3-1 (or the pseudogene TRBV3-2) to TRBJ2-7, with D perhaps matching TRBD2 (6 bases). In nucleotides, the CDR3 is TGTGCCAGCAGCCAAAGACTAGACTCCTACGAGCAGTACTTC. Amino acid sequence: CASSQRLDSYEQYF.